This T cell receptor beta chain was identified during a study of blood T cell repertoires in COVID-19. Background on the study: The origin of the acute and convalescent COVID-19 samples was the United States, Italy and Spain. Sample material is recorded as cDNA or gDNA derived from T cells, B-cell-depleted T cells, or PBMCs.

Patients of the Seattle cohort, enrolled during active infection, were followed longitudinally. The CDR3 is 16 amino acids. Germline CDR1 and CDR2: MNHNY and SVGAGI (reference sequence). V lost 0 bases, J lost 1 base, and 3 bases stayed unmatched. In the authors' workflow: Estimates of nucleated cell counts were drawn from the amplification of reference gene primers. Using immunoSEQ multiplex PCR, the repertoire was profiled, and TCRdb retains in-frame clones only, with some absent. The DNA gave D and trimming, while V, J and clone size come from that table. The sample includes around 76,000 clones, over 80% seen only once; the top ten take 9.5% to 15%.

The TCR sequence derives from a man aged 45-60 years with COVID-19, enrolled during active disease. The genes are TRBV6-6 and TRBJ2-1; TRBD2 matches 7 bases. The specimen sequenced was peripheral blood. The CDR3 bases are TGTGCCAGCAGTTACTCGACTAGCTGGTCCTACAATGAGCAGTTCTTC. Translation gives CASSYSTSWSYNEQFF.